This T cell receptor (beta chain) was documented in a study of a mutant IDH1 vaccine in newly diagnosed glioma. Study-wide background: Commencement of vaccination occurred 4-6 weeks following radiotherapy alone, or concurrently with temozolomide cycles. At week 35 came visit V12, and visit V13 followed at week 47. Prior therapy was radiotherapy, temozolomide, or both; most received both. Overall study results and limits: The study observed vaccine-induced immune responses in 90% to 95% of patients.

CDR3 size: 15 residues. V was shortened by 0 bases and J by 4 bases, with 10 bases between the two germline ends. Germline V lookup: CDR1 LNHNV, CDR2 YYDKDF (reference sequence). Profiling relied on immunoSEQ multiplex PCR, and the TCRdb table lists in-frame clones only, not all of them. This sample has about 84,000 clones; about 81% occur once, and the top ten carry around 5%. For this clone: Its antigen is currently unknown.

Time point described: week 47, end of study. In the vaccine, a single dose held 300 ug of the mutant IDH1 20-mer peptide, along with topical imiquimod. The gene calls are TRBV15 and TRBJ1-5; D may be TRBD1 (6 bases). Sequencing used PBMCs, obtained from a glioma patient whose treatment included an IDH1 peptide vaccine. The receptor was isolated from a man aged 40-50 years with glioma. In nucleotides, the CDR3 is TGTGCCACCAGCAGAGATCGGACAGCAAATCAGCCCCAGCATTTT. It encodes CATSRDRTANQPQHF.